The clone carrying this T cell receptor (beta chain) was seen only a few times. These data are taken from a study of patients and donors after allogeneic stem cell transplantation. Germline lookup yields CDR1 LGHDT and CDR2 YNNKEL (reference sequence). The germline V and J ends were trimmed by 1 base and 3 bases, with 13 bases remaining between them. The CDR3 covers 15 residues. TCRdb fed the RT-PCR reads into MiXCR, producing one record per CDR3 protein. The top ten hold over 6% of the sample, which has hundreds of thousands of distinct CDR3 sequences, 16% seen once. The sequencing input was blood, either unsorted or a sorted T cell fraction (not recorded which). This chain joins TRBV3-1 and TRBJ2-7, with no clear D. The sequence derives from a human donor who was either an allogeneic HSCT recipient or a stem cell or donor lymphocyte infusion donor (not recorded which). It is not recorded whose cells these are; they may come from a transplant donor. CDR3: CASSQGPGYRYEQYF. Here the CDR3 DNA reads TGTGCCAGCAGCCAAGGCCCCGGCTACCGCTACGAGCAGTACTTC.